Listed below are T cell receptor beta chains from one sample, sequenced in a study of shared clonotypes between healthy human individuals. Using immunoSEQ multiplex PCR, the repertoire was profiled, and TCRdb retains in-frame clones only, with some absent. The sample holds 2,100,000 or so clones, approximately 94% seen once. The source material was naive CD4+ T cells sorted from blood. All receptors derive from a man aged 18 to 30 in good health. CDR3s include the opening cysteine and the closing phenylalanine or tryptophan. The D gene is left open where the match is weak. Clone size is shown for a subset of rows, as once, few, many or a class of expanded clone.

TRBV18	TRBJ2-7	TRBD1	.	CASSPGTGIFEQYF	TGTGCCAGCTCACCAGGGACAGGGATTTTCGAGCAGTACTTC
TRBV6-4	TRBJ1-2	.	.	CASSIGKGGYGYTF	TGTGCCAGCTCTATCGGAAAGGGTGGCTATGGCTACACCTTC
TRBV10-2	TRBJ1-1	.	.	CASSPRWVTEAFF	TGCGCCAGCAGCCCACGGTGGGTCACTGAAGCTTTCTTT
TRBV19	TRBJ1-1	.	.	CASSMGAGRNTEAFF	TGTGCCAGTAGTATGGGCGCCGGGAGAAACACTGAAGCTTTCTTT
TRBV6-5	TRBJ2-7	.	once	CASSYAGRGSAYEQYF	TGTGCCAGCAGTTACGCTGGCAGGGGAAGTGCCTACGAGCAGTACTTC
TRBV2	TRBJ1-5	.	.	CASSTGLNSNQPQHF	TGTGCCAGCAGCACGGGGCTTAACAGCAATCAGCCCCAGCATTTT
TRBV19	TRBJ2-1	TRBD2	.	CASSIPPLTLAGEQFF	TGTGCCAGTAGTATACCCCCTCTCACTCTAGCGGGGGAGCAGTTCTTC
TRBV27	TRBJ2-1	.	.	CASSMGGQYNEQFF	TGTGCCAGTTCAATGGGGGGCCAGTACAATGAGCAGTTCTTC
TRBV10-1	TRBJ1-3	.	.	CASSEGTLGNTIYF	TGCGCCAGCAGTGAAGGGACCCTAGGAAACACCATATATTTT
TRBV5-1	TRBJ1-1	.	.	CASSLGVVGTEAFF	TGCGCCAGCAGCTTGGGGGTGGTCGGCACTGAAGCTTTCTTT
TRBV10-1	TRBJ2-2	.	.	CASSESSGPNTGELFF	TGCGCCAGCAGTGAGTCCAGCGGGCCGAACACCGGGGAGCTGTTTTTT
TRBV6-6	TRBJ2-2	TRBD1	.	CASRRQGLNTGELFF	TGTGCCAGCAGGCGACAGGGGCTAAACACCGGGGAGCTGTTTTTT
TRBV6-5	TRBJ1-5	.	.	CASSSDRDQPQHF	TGTGCCAGCAGTTCCGACAGAGACCAGCCCCAGCATTTT
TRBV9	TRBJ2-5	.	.	CASSVAGLDQETQYF	TGTGCCAGCAGCGTAGCGGGCCTAGACCAAGAGACCCAGTACTTC
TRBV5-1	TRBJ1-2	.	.	CASSTYQGLLGGYTF	TGCGCCAGCAGCACCTACCAGGGGCTTCTTGGGGGCTACACCTTC
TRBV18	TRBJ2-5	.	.	CASSPAFQETQYF	TGTGCCAGCTCACCGGCCTTCCAAGAGACCCAGTACTTC
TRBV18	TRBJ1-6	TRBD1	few	CASSPPQGQGGPLHF	TGTGCCAGCTCACCACCGCAGGGACAGGGAGGGCCCCTCCACTTT
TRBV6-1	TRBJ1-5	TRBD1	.	CASSEAGTGLINQPQHF	TGTGCCAGCAGTGAAGCAGGGACAGGACTCATCAATCAGCCCCAGCATTTT
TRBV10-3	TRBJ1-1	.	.	CAISESGSANTEAFF	TGTGCCATCAGTGAGTCGGGTTCCGCGAACACTGAAGCTTTCTTT
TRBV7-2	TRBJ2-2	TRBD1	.	CASSRTGDGELFF	TGTGCCAGCAGCCGGACAGGGGACGGGGAGCTGTTTTTT
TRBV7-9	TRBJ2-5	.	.	CASSFSGKPGQETQYF	TGTGCCAGCAGCTTCTCAGGGAAACCAGGACAAGAGACCCAGTACTTC
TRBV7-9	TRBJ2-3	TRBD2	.	CASSLAGGRSTDTQYF	TGTGCCAGCAGCTTGGCGGGGGGGCGATCCACAGATACGCAGTATTTT
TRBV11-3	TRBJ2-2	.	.	CASSLVGGELFF	TGTGCCAGCAGCTTAGTCGGCGGGGAGCTGTTTTTT
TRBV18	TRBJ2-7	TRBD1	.	CASSGTGTGTYEQYF	TGTGCCAGCTCAGGCACCGGGACAGGTACCTACGAGCAGTACTTC
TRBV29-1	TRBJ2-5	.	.	CSVAQGGETQYF	TGCAGCGTTGCCCAGGGGGGAGAGACCCAGTACTTC
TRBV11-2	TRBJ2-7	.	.	CASSRQIYEQYF	TGTGCCAGCAGCCGACAGATCTACGAGCAGTACTTC
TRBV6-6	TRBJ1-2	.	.	CASSRTDRYGYTF	TGTGCCAGCAGTCGGACAGATCGCTATGGCTACACCTTC
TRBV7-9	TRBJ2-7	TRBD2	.	CASSDQTSGHSYEQYF	TGTGCCAGCAGCGATCAGACTAGCGGGCACTCCTACGAGCAGTACTTC
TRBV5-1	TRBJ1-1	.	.	CASSYVGKVVTEAFF	TGCGCCAGCAGCTACGTCGGGAAGGTTGTAACTGAAGCTTTCTTT
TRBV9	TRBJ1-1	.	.	CASSVGPTGRGTEAFF	TGTGCCAGCAGCGTAGGTCCCACAGGGAGGGGCACTGAAGCTTTCTTT
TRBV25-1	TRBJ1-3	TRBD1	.	CASSPSRQGWDTIYF	TGTGCCAGCAGTCCCTCTAGACAGGGGTGGGACACCATATATTTT
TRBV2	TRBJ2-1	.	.	CASRPDLNNEQFF	TGTGCCAGCAGACCGGACTTAAACAATGAGCAGTTCTTC
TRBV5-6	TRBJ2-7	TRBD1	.	CASSSPGQVTEQYF	TGTGCCAGCAGCTCACCGGGACAGGTAACCGAGCAGTACTTC
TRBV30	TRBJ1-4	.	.	CAWSATTVGRASAEKLFF	TGTGCCTGGAGTGCCACGACCGTAGGCAGGGCATCGGCTGAAAAACTGTTTTTT
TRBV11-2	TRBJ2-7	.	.	CASSWGGGEQYF	TGTGCCAGCAGCTGGGGAGGGGGCGAGCAGTACTTC
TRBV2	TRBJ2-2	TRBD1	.	CASSTRTGNTGELFF	TGTGCCAGCAGCACTCGGACAGGGAACACCGGGGAGCTGTTTTTT
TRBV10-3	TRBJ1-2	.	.	CAISESQQEVYGYTF	TGTGCCATCAGTGAGTCTCAACAGGAGGTCTATGGCTACACCTTC
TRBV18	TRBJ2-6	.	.	CASSLWAGGSGANVLTF	TGTGCCAGCTCGTTATGGGCCGGGGGCTCTGGGGCCAACGTCCTGACTTTC
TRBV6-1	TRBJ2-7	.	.	CASSSGNFDEQYF	TGTGCCAGCAGCTCCGGGAACTTCGACGAGCAGTACTTC
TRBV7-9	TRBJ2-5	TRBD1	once	CASTYPGTGLETQYF	TGTGCCAGCACCTATCCCGGGACAGGGTTAGAGACCCAGTACTTC
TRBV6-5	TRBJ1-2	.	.	CASRPPGGANYGYTF	TGTGCCAGCAGGCCTCCTGGGGGGGCGAACTATGGCTACACCTTC
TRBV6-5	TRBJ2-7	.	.	CASSYSGLSLYEQYF	TGTGCCAGCAGTTACTCGGGACTGAGCCTCTACGAGCAGTACTTC
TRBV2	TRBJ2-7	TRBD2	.	CASKGTSGSYEQYF	TGTGCCAGCAAGGGTACTAGCGGGAGCTACGAGCAGTACTTC
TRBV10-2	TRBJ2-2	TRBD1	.	CASRLTGGAGELFF	TGCGCCAGCAGGCTGACAGGGGGTGCCGGGGAGCTGTTTTTT
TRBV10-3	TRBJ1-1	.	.	CAISDPARGPDKLF	TGTGCCATCAGTGATCCCGCCCGGGGACCGGATAAGCTCTTT
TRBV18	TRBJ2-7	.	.	CASSPVDSWEQYF	TGTGCCAGCTCACCAGTTGACAGTTGGGAGCAGTACTTC
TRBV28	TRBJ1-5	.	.	CASSLDGYQPQHF	TGTGCCAGCAGTCTCGACGGCTATCAGCCCCAGCATTTT
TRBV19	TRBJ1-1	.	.	CATKRGTLVGTEAFF	TGTGCCACCAAGAGGGGGACTCTGGTAGGCACTGAAGCTTTCTTT
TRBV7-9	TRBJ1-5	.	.	CASSTGQKNQPQHF	TGTGCCAGCAGCACGGGACAAAAGAATCAGCCCCAGCATTTT
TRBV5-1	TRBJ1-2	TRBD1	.	CASSSRDRGRDYGYTF	TGCGCCAGCAGCTCCCGGGACAGGGGTAGAGACTATGGCTACACCTTC